This record looks at one T cell receptor (beta chain) sequence and its context. The antigen it binds to is not known. Base quality data are lacking; no much larger clone is found one base away. The cohort consisted of 650 to 700 healthy bone marrow donors. At the time of sampling, all cohort members were nominally healthy, though unrecorded immune exposures were likely present. The donor was CMV seronegative and belonged to the group of roughly 330 seronegative cohort members. A peripheral blood sample was provided by each donor, and peripheral blood mononuclear cells were used for TCR beta sequencing. The Qiagen DNeasy Blood Extraction Kit was used to extract genomic DNA from the blood cell samples. This sample is part of a study of cytomegalovirus exposure and HLA in healthy donors (dated 2017 in TCRdb). About the full investigation: According to an earlier analysis of 550 to 700 of the donors, 200 million or so T cells yielded some 110 million unique TCR beta sequences and about 300 Gb of sequence data. To study patterns of TCR occurrence, a later analysis re-analyzed previously published TCR beta repertoires from 600 to 750 donors and added high-resolution HLA genotyping. To predict cytomegalovirus infection status, the study combined high-throughput TCR immunosequencing, statistical association of individual TCRs with disease status, and machine learning. The later analysis used no new phenotypic data to find candidate immune exposures, relying instead on TCR beta sequences and their occurrence across donors. A later genetic analysis took genome-wide SNP genotypes for about three fifths of the 666 donors and used that subset as a discovery cohort. Class I and class II HLA loci were covered by the typing at four-digit resolution. The T cell repertoires of roughly 660 subjects were profiled by immunosequencing and related to cytomegalovirus serostatus. Every discovery cohort repertoire had been produced on one sequencing platform. Four or five DR-DQ haplotypes were handled as single units for association and clustering because linkage in the cohort was strong. Donor age, sex, ethnicity and CMV serostatus were compiled alongside the repertoire data. To decide whether each TCR beta V gene segment behaved as functional or pseudogenic, an earlier analysis of some 600 of the donors relied on high-throughput TCR beta sequencing. Of the roughly 430 genotyped donors, approximately 80% fell in the genetic ancestry cluster associated with self-reported Caucasian donors. Among about 410 genotyped donors of the cohort, an average of about 220,000 unique TCR beta nucleotide sequences was sequenced per donor, of which roughly 17% were non-productive. A separate validation cohort of some 130 different subjects was used in addition to the roughly 670-subject first cohort. The study aimed to test whether signatures of past pathogen exposure could be identified by cataloging public T cell receptors. Typing coverage differed by locus: A, B, C, DRB1 and DQB1 were typed in roughly 629-630 donors, DQA1 in about 510, DPA1 in 600 to 610, and DPB1 in just under 490. Roughly 300 gigabases of sequencing data and tens of millions of unique TCR sequences were included in an early release covering under 650 HLA-typed donors.

Receptors were amplified or captured by the immunoSEQ multiplex PCR assay. For the multiplex PCR, a mixture combining 60 forward primers for TCR Vbeta segments and 13 reverse primers for TCR Jbeta segments was used. A multiplex PCR assay on genomic DNA amplified the CDR3 region of rearranged TCR beta genes. On the Illumina HiSeq System, the amplified TCR beta libraries were sequenced as 87-base-pair reads. The authors processed their data as follows. A later analysis tallied around 80 million unique TCR beta chains across the 660 or so repertoires, and about 12 million of those chains were shared by two or more donors. Raw reads were error-corrected and collapsed into unique sequences with a nearest-neighbor algorithm that merged closely related sequences to remove PCR and sequencing errors. V, D and J gene segments were assigned by aligning CDR3 sequences to IMGT reference sequences. Each retained sequence needed at least a six-nucleotide match to both a V gene segment and a J gene segment. A rearrangement counted as productive if the CDR3 had no stop codons and remained in frame with V and J, and every other rearrangement counted as non-productive. CDR3 was defined by IMGT convention, running from the second conserved V-encoded cysteine to the conserved J-encoded phenylalanine. The earlier analysis of about 570 of the donors excluded any sequence lacking an unambiguous match to a single V gene segment. In an earlier analysis of roughly 600 of the donors, a V segment was called functional when productive rearrangements were above 56.7%, and segregating when the standard deviation between donors exceeded 5%. A statistical classification framework was built for diagnosing cytomegalovirus status from the catalog of TCR beta chain sequences. In a later analysis, V and J genes were assigned by comparing TCR nucleotide sequences against IMGT/GENE-DB human TR gene sequences. The TCRdist pipeline was used in a later analysis to assign CDR3 sequences and most-parsimonious VDJ recombination scenarios. In a later analysis, each TCR beta chain was defined by its CDR3 amino acid sequence together with its V-gene family, and reads lacking a unique V-gene family were excluded. As a way to deal with suspected cross-contamination and a sequencing artifact, a later analysis dropped over 550 nucleotide sequences that were highly shared and had low generation probability. A later analysis calculated a clonal expansion index for each public chain from normalized within-repertoire ranks of inferred template counts. In a later analysis, generation probabilities were computed using a VDJ recombination model fitted to out-of-frame rearrangements, and the results were checked against IGoR. Hypergeometric tests were used in a later analysis to score TCR-TCR, TCR-HLA and TCR-CMV co-occurrence, with a repertoire-size bias correction applied to the TCR pairs. False discovery rates were estimated in a later analysis by permuting HLA or CMV assignments 20 times. In a later analysis, co-occurring TCRs were grouped using DBSCAN, and TCRdist sequence similarity was added for clustering within HLA-allele-positive subsets. Repertoires with fewer than 30,000 or more than 120,000 public chains, plus five repertoires with anomalous nucleotide sharing, were excluded from co-occurrence clustering. TCRdb holds this immuneACCESS table with in-frame rearrangements only. Some clones are missing; in checked studies, unresolved V genes explain under half, and the rest has no known cause. V, J and clone size derive from that table, while D and trimming were established from the DNA sequence. Here the sample has about 150,000 clones; roughly 80% occur a single time. Roughly 3.4% of the sample is in the top ten clones.

The germline V gene (reference sequence) supplies CDR1 SEHNR and CDR2 FQNEAQ. Including the terminal cysteine and phenylalanine, the CDR3 comprises 14 residues. The only DNA kept is the CDR3, 42 bases in frame from the first base. What the authors observed across the whole study: In an earlier analysis of more than 450 of the donors, most TCR beta V segments were observed in productive rearrangements about 87% or about 30% of the time, broadly matching IMGT annotations. In the study, 150 to 200 TCR beta chains were listed as associated with cytomegalovirus. In vitro tests confirmed that a few of the cytomegalovirus-associated TCR beta chains recognize cytomegalovirus antigens. Because the 87-base-pair reads could not distinguish some IMGT-functional V segments, including TRBV6-2 and TRBV6-3, those segments were excluded. An association between a missense DCLRE1C variant and V-gene and J-gene trimming of TCR beta chains was found in a later genetic analysis and replicated in an independent cohort. Cytomegalovirus status was reported to be diagnosed by the classifier with high specificity and sensitivity in both the original and validation cohorts. Seventeen rarely observed V segments, including chromosome 9 orphons, were excluded from the earlier analysis of about 600 of the donors because counts were too low. While some public TCRs were present in many individuals, most TCR sequences turned up only very rarely across donors. Specific HLA alleles were associated with more than 15,000 TCR beta sequences at a false discovery rate of 0.05 in a later analysis. According to a later analysis, TCR association rates differed among HLA loci, with DRB1 alleles showing the most associated TCRs and HLA-C alleles showing the fewest. A later analysis found that HLA-associated TCR beta chains were more clonally expanded and had lower generation probabilities than equally common non-associated chains. Linkage disequilibrium might explain the correlated functional status among segregating V segments, but an unknown experimental factor could not be excluded. A cluster of highly shared sequence variants was judged likely to be a technical artifact of the sequencing pipeline. When HLA alleles, especially DR and DQ, strongly co-occurred, TCR associations were difficult to assign to individual alleles. According to a later analysis, parvovirus B19, influenza, CMV and Epstein-Barr virus appeared linked to several top co-occurrence clusters. Because HLA typing was missing for some donors at each locus, association tests included only the typed subset. The only immune exposure information available for the cohort was CMV serostatus. A later genetic analysis reported fewer N-insertions in productive TCRs among donors in an Asian-associated ancestry cluster than the roughly 700-donor mean. According to the authors, the approach could potentially be generalized to other disease states and immunological phenotypes. The presence/absence analyses assumed that sequencing depth was roughly uniform across donors, and that assumption may not be true. In this cohort, only TCR beta chains were sequenced, and detectable features were limited by the absence of alpha or paired-chain data. A further reported finding was that TCR beta sequences accurately predicted the HLA-A and HLA-B alleles for most subjects in the first cohort. A later analysis found that most CMV-associated TCR beta chains appeared HLA-restricted, with HLA associations seemingly driven largely by CMV exposure.

The sequence joins TRBV7-9 to TRBJ2-5, and 7 junction bases match TRBD2. Matching the DNA end better, TRBJ2-7 makes the J call doubtful. The specimen was PBMCs. The origin of this receptor is a male donor in good health and CMV-seronegative. The DNA sequence follows: TGTGCCAGCAGCTCTAGCGGCGGGACCTACGAGCAGTACTTC. Its translation is CASSSSGGTYEQYF.